This T cell receptor (beta chain) was identified during a study of shared clonotypes between healthy human individuals. Study overall: The people who gave samples were a couple of women and three men aged 18 to 49. Study findings and constraints: Clonotypes shared by all four donors outscored non-shared clonotypes in generation probability.

V was trimmed by 5 bases and J by 6 bases, leaving 19 bases between them. The length of the CDR3 is 15 residues. Germline V CDR1 and CDR2: SEHNR, FQNEAQ (reference sequence). On this clone: The antigen is not known.

In replicate PCRs of sorted subsets, roughly 200 ng DNA, about 29,000 T cell genomes, was used. The authors' processing: Sequence data from immunoSEQ were junction-only and lacked quality scores; consequently, filtering differed. Generated by immunoSEQ multiplex PCR, the TCRdb table keeps only in-frame clones and is missing some. The D gene and trimming were derived from the DNA, and the V and J assignments and clone size from that table. The table shows more than 2 million clones, with under 97% occurring only once. The sample consisted of naive CD4+ T cells sorted from blood. As to subset: CD45RA+ positively selected. The chain links TRBV7-9 to TRBJ1-1; D not resolved. This receptor was obtained from a man between 18 and 35 years old in good health. This CDR3 is CASSQAGYRGPEAFF. CDR3 in DNA: TGTGCCAGCAGCCAGGCGGGATACCGAGGACCTGAAGCTTTCTTT.